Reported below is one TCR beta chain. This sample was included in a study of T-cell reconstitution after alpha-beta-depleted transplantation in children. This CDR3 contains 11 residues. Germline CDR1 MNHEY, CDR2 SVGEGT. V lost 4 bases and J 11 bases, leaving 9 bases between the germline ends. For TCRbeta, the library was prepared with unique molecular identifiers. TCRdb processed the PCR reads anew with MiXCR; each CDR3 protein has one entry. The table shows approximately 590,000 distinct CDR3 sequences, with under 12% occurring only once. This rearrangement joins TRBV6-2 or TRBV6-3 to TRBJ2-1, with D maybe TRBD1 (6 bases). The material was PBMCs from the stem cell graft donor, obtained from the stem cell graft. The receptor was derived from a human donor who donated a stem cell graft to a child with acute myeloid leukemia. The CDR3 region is CASSWDTKQFF. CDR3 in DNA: TGTGCCAGCAGTTGGGACACCAAGCAGTTCTTC.